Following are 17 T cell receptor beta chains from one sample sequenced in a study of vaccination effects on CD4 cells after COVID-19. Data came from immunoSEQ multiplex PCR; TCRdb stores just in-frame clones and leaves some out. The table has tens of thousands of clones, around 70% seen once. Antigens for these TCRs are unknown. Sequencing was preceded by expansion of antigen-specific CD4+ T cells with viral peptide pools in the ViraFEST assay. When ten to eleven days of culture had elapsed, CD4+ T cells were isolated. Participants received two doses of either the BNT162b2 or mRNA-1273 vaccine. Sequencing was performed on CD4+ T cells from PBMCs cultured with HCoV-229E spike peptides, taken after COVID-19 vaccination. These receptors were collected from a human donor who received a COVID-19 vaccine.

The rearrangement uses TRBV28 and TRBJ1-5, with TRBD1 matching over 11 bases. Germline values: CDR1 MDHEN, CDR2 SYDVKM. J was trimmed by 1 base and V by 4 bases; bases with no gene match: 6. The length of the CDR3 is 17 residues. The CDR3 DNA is TGTGCCAGCAGTTCGGGACAGGGGGTACGAAGCAATCAGCCCCAGCATTTT. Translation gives CASSSGQGVRSNQPQHF.

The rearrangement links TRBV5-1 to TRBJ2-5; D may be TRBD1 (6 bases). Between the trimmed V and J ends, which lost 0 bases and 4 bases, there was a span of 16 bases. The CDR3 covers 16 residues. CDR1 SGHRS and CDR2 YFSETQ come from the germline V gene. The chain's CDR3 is CASSLGVRGRGETQYF. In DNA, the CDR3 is TGCGCCAGCAGCTTGGGGGTCAGGGGAAGGGGAGAGACCCAGTACTTC.

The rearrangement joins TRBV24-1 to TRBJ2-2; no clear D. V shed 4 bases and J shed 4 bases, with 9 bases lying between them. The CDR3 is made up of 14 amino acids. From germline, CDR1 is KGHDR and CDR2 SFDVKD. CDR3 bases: TGTGCCACCAGTGACCCCCCAGCCACCGGGGAGCTGTTTTTT. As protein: CATSDPPATGELFF.

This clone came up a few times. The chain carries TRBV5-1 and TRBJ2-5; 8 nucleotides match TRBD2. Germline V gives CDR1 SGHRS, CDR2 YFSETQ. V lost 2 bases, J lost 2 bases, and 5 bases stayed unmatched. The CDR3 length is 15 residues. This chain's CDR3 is CASSFVAGLQETQYF. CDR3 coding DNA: TGCGCCAGCAGCTTCGTAGCGGGGCTACAAGAGACCCAGTACTTC. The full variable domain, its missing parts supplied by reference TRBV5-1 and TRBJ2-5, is KAGVTQTPRYLIKTRGQQVTLSCSPISGHRSVSWYQQTPGQGLQFLFEYFSETQRNKGNFPGRFSGRQFSNSRSEMNVSTLELGDSALYLCASSFVAGLQETQYFGPGTRLLVL.

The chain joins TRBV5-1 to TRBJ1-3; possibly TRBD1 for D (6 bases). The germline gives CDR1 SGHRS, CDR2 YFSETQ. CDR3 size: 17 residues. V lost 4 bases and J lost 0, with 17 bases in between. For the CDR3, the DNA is TGCGCCAGCAGCAACTCCGGGACATCATACTCTGGAAACACCATATATTTT. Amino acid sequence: CASSNSGTSYSGNTIYF.

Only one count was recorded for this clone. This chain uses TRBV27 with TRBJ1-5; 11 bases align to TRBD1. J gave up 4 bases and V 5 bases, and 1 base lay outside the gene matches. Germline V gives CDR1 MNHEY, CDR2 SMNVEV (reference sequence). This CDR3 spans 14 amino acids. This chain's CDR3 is CASSGDRGNQPQHF. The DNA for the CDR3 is TGTGCCAGCAGTGGGGACAGGGGGAATCAGCCCCAGCATTTT.

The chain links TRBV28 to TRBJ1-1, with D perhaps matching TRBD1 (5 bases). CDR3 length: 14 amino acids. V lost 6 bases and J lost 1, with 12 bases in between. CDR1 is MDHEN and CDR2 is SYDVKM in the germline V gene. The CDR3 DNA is TGTGCCAGCAGGGGGGGACTGCGGAACACTGAAGCTTTCTTT. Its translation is CASRGGLRNTEAFF.

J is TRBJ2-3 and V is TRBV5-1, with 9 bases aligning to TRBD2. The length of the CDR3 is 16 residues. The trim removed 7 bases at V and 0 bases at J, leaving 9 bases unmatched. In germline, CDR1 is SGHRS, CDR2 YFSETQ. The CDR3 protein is CASGSGGTYSTDTQYF. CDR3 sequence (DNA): TGCGCCAGCGGTAGCGGGGGCACATATAGCACAGATACGCAGTATTTT.

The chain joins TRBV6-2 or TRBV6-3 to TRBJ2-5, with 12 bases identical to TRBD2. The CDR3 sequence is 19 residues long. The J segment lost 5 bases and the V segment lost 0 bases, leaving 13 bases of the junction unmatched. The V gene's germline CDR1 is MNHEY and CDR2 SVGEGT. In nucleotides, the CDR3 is TGTGCCAGCAGTTACTCCCCATCTAGCGGGGGGGCCGACAGGGAGACCCAGTACTTC. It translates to CASSYSPSSGGADRETQYF.

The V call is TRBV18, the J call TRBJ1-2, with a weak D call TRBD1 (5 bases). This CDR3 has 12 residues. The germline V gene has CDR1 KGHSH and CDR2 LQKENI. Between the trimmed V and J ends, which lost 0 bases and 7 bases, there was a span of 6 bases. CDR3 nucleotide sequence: TGTGCCAGCTCACCACCCGGGGCTGGCTACACCTTC. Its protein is CASSPPGAGYTF. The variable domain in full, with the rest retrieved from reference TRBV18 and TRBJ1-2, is NAGVMQNPRHLVRRRGQEARLRCSPMKGHSHVYWYRQLPEEGLKFMVYLQKENIIDESGMPKERFSAEFPKEGPSILRIQQVVRGDSAAYFCASSPPGAGYTFGSGTRLTVV.

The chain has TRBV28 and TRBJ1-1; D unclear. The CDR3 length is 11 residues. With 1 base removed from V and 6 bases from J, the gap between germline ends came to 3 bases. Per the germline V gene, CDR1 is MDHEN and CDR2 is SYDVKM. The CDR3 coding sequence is TGTGCCAGCAGTTTATTAGCTGAAGCTTTCTTT. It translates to CASSLLAEAFF.

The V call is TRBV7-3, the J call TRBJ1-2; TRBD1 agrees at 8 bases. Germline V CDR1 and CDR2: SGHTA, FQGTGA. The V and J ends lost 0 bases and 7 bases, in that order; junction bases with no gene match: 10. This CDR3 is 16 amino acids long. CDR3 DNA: TGTGCCAGCAGCTTAACGTACGCAGGGGGCAGTTCTGGCTACACCTTC. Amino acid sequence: CASSLTYAGGSSGYTF.

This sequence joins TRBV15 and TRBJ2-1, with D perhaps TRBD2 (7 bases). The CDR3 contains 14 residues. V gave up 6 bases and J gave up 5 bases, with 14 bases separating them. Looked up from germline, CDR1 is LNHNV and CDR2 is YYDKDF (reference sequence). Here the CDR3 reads CATRKGGANNEQFF. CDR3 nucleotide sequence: TGTGCCACCAGGAAAGGGGGGGCAAACAATGAGCAGTTCTTC.

The DNA of the CDR3 is TGTGCCAGCAGCTGGGGGGGACCTAGTAGCAATCAGCCCCAGCATTTT. Protein: CASSWGGPSSNQPQHF. The chain is built from TRBV6-6 and TRBJ1-5; TRBD1 might be the D (5 bases). This CDR3 has 16 amino acids. Per germline, CDR1 MNHNY and CDR2 SVGAGI (reference sequence). The ends were cut back, 6 bases at V and 0 bases at J, with 15 bases in the middle.

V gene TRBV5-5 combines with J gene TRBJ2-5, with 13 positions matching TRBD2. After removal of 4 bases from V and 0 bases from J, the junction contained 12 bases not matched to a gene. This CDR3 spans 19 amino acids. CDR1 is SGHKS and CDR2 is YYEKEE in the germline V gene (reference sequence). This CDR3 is CASSPTSGGAAWYQETQYF. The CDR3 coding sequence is TGTGCCAGCAGCCCCACTAGCGGGGGGGCCGCTTGGTACCAAGAGACCCAGTACTTC.

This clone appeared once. The CDR3 sequence is CASRLVGRGLEQPQHF. In nucleotides, the CDR3 is TGTGCAAGTCGCTTAGTCGGCAGGGGGCTCGAACAGCCCCAGCATTTT. V gene TRBV12-2 combines with J gene TRBJ1-5; TRBD1 was called by the table and not checked on the DNA. TRBV12-2 is deemed a pseudogene. The CDR3 is made up of 16 amino acids.

CDR3 DNA: TGTGCCAGCAGCGTAGCAGGGTACTCCTACAATGAGCAGTTCTTC. It encodes CASSVAGYSYNEQFF. The rearrangement joins TRBV9 to TRBJ2-1; D is perhaps TRBD1 (5 bases). The CDR3 consists of 15 residues. Trimming removed 0 bases at V and 0 bases at J, with 7 bases between. CDR1 and CDR2 (germline): SGDLS, YYNGEE.